This is a list of T cell receptor beta chains from one sample in a study of blood T cell repertoires in COVID-19. Clones were read by immunoSEQ multiplex PCR, and TCRdb kept only the in-frame ones, dropping some. The data contain some 150,000 clones, approximately 80% of them singletons. Sequenced material: peripheral blood. The receptors derive from an elderly woman with active or convalescent COVID-19. Each CDR3 is given with its conserved first and last residue. D genes are given only for firm matches. Some rows have no size entry. The others give once, few or many, or a class for an expanded clone.

J gene: TRBJ1-4
D gene: .
clone size: .
V gene: TRBV30
CDR3 protein: CAWSGGEKLFF
CDR3 DNA: TGTGCCTGGTCGGGGGGAGAAAAACTGTTTTTT

J gene: TRBJ2-3
D gene: .
clone size: .
V gene: TRBV28
CDR3 protein: CASSARQFISTDTQYF
CDR3 DNA: TGTGCCAGCAGTGCCCGACAGTTTATATCCACAGATACGCAGTATTTT

J gene: TRBJ1-5
D gene: .
clone size: .
V gene: TRBV15
CDR3 protein: CATSRDRGNQPQHF
CDR3 DNA: TGTGCCACCAGCAGGGATCGGGGCAATCAGCCCCAGCATTTT

J gene: TRBJ1-2
D gene: .
clone size: .
V gene: TRBV10-3
CDR3 protein: CAISDLPGKGYTF
CDR3 DNA: TGTGCCATCAGTGATTTGCCAGGGAAAGGCTACACCTTC

J gene: TRBJ2-1
D gene: TRBD1
clone size: .
V gene: TRBV5-5
CDR3 protein: CASSLVSRQGVNEQFF
CDR3 DNA: TGTGCCAGCAGCTTAGTTTCGAGACAGGGAGTCAATGAGCAGTTCTTC

J gene: TRBJ1-2
D gene: TRBD1
clone size: .
V gene: TRBV10-1
CDR3 protein: CASSDDRAKGYTF
CDR3 DNA: TGCGCCAGCAGCGACGACAGGGCTAAAGGCTACACCTTC

J gene: TRBJ2-5
D gene: .
clone size: .
V gene: TRBV6-5
CDR3 protein: CASSYLFSETQYF
CDR3 DNA: TGTGCCAGCAGTTACTTATTTTCTGAGACCCAGTACTTC

J gene: TRBJ1-6
D gene: TRBD1
clone size: .
V gene: TRBV18
CDR3 protein: CASSVQGAGGYNSPLHF
CDR3 DNA: TGTGCCAGCTCAGTCCAGGGGGCCGGTGGGTATAATTCACCCCTCCACTTT

J gene: TRBJ1-4
D gene: TRBD1
clone size: few
V gene: TRBV27
CDR3 protein: CASSRTGGFEKLFF
CDR3 DNA: TGTGCCAGCAGTCGGACAGGGGGATTTGAAAAACTGTTTTTT

J gene: TRBJ2-3
D gene: TRBD2
clone size: .
V gene: TRBV9
CDR3 protein: CASSENLAGGTDTQYF
CDR3 DNA: TGTGCCAGCAGCGAAAATCTAGCGGGGGGGACAGATACGCAGTATTTT

J gene: TRBJ1-2
D gene: .
clone size: .
V gene: TRBV5-4
CDR3 protein: CATEITGRAGYGYTF
CDR3 DNA: TGTGCCACTGAGATCACAGGCCGGGCGGGGTATGGCTACACCTTC

J gene: TRBJ1-1
D gene: TRBD1
clone size: .
V gene: TRBV10-3
CDR3 protein: CAISEWDRGGHTEAFF
CDR3 DNA: TGTGCCATCAGTGAGTGGGACAGGGGAGGACACACTGAAGCTTTCTTT

J gene: TRBJ2-3
D gene: TRBD2
clone size: .
V gene: TRBV7-9
CDR3 protein: CASSLGDYSQYF
CDR3 DNA: TGTGCCAGCAGCTTGGGGGACTATTCGCAGTATTTT

J gene: TRBJ2-3
D gene: .
clone size: few
V gene: TRBV29-1
CDR3 protein: CSVEYSTDTQYF
CDR3 DNA: TGCAGCGTTGAATACTCCACAGATACGCAGTATTTT